The clone carrying this TCR beta chain was observed a handful of times. This sample stems from a study of patients and donors after allogeneic stem cell transplantation. Trimming removed 4 bases from V and 5 bases from J, with 16 bases in between. CDR1 is SGHRS and CDR2 is YFSETQ in the germline V gene. This CDR3 spans 14 amino acids. TCRdb recomputed calls from the RT-PCR reads with MiXCR, one row per CDR3 protein. Found here are roughly 940,000 distinct CDR3 sequences, roughly 18% of them singletons; the top ten hold 5% to 6.5%. Material: blood, either unsorted or a sorted T cell fraction (not recorded which). The source is a human donor who was either an allogeneic HSCT recipient or a stem cell or donor lymphocyte infusion donor (not recorded which). It is not recorded whose cells these are; they may come from a transplant donor. The chain is built from TRBV5-1 and TRBJ2-7; D possibly corresponds to TRBD1 (7 bases). The CDR3 DNA reads as TGCGCCAGCAGCGCGGCGGGACAGTTCCACGAGCAGTACTTC. Translated: CASSAAGQFHEQYF. The full variable domain, in which reference TRBV5-1 and TRBJ2-7 provide the parts outside the CDR3, is KAGVTQTPRYLIKTRGQQVTLSCSPISGHRSVSWYQQTPGQGLQFLFEYFSETQRNKGNFPGRFSGRQFSNSRSEMNVSTLELGDSALYLCASSAAGQFHEQYFGPGTRLTVT.